The rows below give T cell receptor beta chains drawn from one sample of a study of cytomegalovirus exposure and HLA in healthy donors. Repertoires were generated with immunoSEQ multiplex PCR, while TCRdb's copy carries only in-frame clones and drops some. The table has about 190,000 clones, about 87% seen once; the top ten hold about 1.7%. What was sequenced was PBMCs. These receptors came from a woman under 30 in good health and CMV-seronegative. The CDR3 runs from the conserved cysteine through the conserved F or W. The order of the fields is CDR3 length, clone size, J gene, D gene, V gene, CDR3 DNA, CDR3 protein. A D gene is named only where the DNA matches it firmly. Size values are once, few and many counts, or a class for expanded clones, and some rows have none.

cdr3_length: 13
clone_size: -
j_call: TRBJ1-1
d_call: -
v_call: TRBV29-1
cdr3_nt: TGCAGCGTTGGCCGAGATATGAACACTGAAGCTTTCTTT
cdr3_aa: CSVGRDMNTEAFF

cdr3_length: 17
clone_size: -
j_call: TRBJ2-1
d_call: TRBD2
v_call: TRBV4-3
cdr3_nt: TGCGCCAGCAGCCAAGACCCCGGGACTAGCGGGAGGAATGAGCAGTTCTTC
cdr3_aa: CASSQDPGTSGRNEQFF

cdr3_length: 16
clone_size: -
j_call: TRBJ2-2
d_call: -
v_call: TRBV7-8
cdr3_nt: TGTGCCAGCAGCTCACGCGGGGGCTTGAGCGCCGGGGCGCTGTTTTTT
cdr3_aa: CASSSRGGLSAGALFF

cdr3_length: 16
clone_size: -
j_call: TRBJ1-2
d_call: -
v_call: TRBV5-6
cdr3_nt: TGTGCCAGCAGCCCTGGCTGGCCCGGGGGATCGATGGGCTACACCTTC
cdr3_aa: CASSPGWPGGSMGYTF

cdr3_length: 16
clone_size: -
j_call: TRBJ2-5
d_call: -
v_call: TRBV4-1
cdr3_nt: TGCGCCAGCAGCCAAGACGTCGGAGCGGAGTCGGGGACCCAGTACTTC
cdr3_aa: CASSQDVGAESGTQYF

cdr3_length: 13
clone_size: -
j_call: TRBJ2-7
d_call: -
v_call: TRBV5-4
cdr3_nt: TGTGCCAGCAGCTTGGTCAGTGCCGACGAGCAGTACTTC
cdr3_aa: CASSLVSADEQYF

cdr3_length: 15
clone_size: -
j_call: TRBJ2-2
d_call: TRBD2
v_call: TRBV27
cdr3_nt: TGTGCCAGCAGTAAACTAGCGGGGGCCACCGGGGAGCTGTTTTTT
cdr3_aa: CASSKLAGATGELFF

cdr3_length: 14
clone_size: -
j_call: TRBJ2-1
d_call: TRBD2
v_call: TRBV11-3
cdr3_nt: TGTGCCAGCAGCTTTACTAGCGCCTACAATGAGCAGTTCTTC
cdr3_aa: CASSFTSAYNEQFF

cdr3_length: 14
clone_size: once
j_call: TRBJ1-1
d_call: TRBD1
v_call: TRBV7-8
cdr3_nt: TGTGCCAGCAGAATTGGGACAGATTACACTGAAGCTTTCTTT
cdr3_aa: CASRIGTDYTEAFF

cdr3_length: 17
clone_size: -
j_call: TRBJ2-7
d_call: TRBD2
v_call: TRBV19
cdr3_nt: TGTGCCAGTAGTATAGAAGGGCTAGCGGGGAGCTCCTACGAGCAGTACTTC
cdr3_aa: CASSIEGLAGSSYEQYF

cdr3_length: 13
clone_size: -
j_call: TRBJ1-2
d_call: -
v_call: TRBV7-9
cdr3_nt: TGTGCCAGCAGCTTAGACAATTCCTATGGCTACACCTTC
cdr3_aa: CASSLDNSYGYTF

cdr3_length: 15
clone_size: -
j_call: TRBJ2-1
d_call: TRBD2
v_call: TRBV11-2
cdr3_nt: TGTGCCAGCAGCTTAGCTGGACTAGCGCCTTTGGAGCAGTTCTTC
cdr3_aa: CASSLAGLAPLEQFF

cdr3_length: 13
clone_size: -
j_call: TRBJ2-7
d_call: -
v_call: TRBV29-1
cdr3_nt: TGCAGCGTTGCCGCCAGGGTCTTGGGCGAGCAGTACTTC
cdr3_aa: CSVAARVLGEQYF

cdr3_length: 16
clone_size: -
j_call: TRBJ2-6
d_call: -
v_call: TRBV25-1
cdr3_nt: TGTGCCAGCAGGGACGCAGGGGGGCATGGGGCCAACGTCCTGACTTTC
cdr3_aa: CASRDAGGHGANVLTF

cdr3_length: 17
clone_size: once
j_call: TRBJ2-3
d_call: TRBD2
v_call: TRBV4-2
cdr3_nt: TGTGCCAGCAGCCAGGAGCTAGCGGGAGGGCCCACAGATACGCAGTATTTT
cdr3_aa: CASSQELAGGPTDTQYF

cdr3_length: 16
clone_size: -
j_call: TRBJ2-7
d_call: TRBD2
v_call: TRBV27
cdr3_nt: TGTGCCAGCAGTTATCGACGCGGGGGGTTATTAGGGGAGCAGTACTTC
cdr3_aa: CASSYRRGGLLGEQYF

cdr3_length: 14
clone_size: once
j_call: TRBJ1-5
d_call: -
v_call: TRBV28
cdr3_nt: TGTGCCAGCAGTCAAAGGGCGGGAAATCAGCCCCAGCATTTT
cdr3_aa: CASSQRAGNQPQHF

cdr3_length: 15
clone_size: -
j_call: TRBJ2-7
d_call: -
v_call: TRBV11-3
cdr3_nt: TGTGCCAGCAGCTTATCAGGGGCCCCAGCCTACGAGCAGTACTTC
cdr3_aa: CASSLSGAPAYEQYF

cdr3_length: 13
clone_size: -
j_call: TRBJ1-2
d_call: -
v_call: TRBV6-5
cdr3_nt: TGTGCCAGCAGCCCCGGGACACGGGGTGGCTACACCTTC
cdr3_aa: CASSPGTRGGYTF

cdr3_length: 14
clone_size: -
j_call: TRBJ1-2
d_call: TRBD1
v_call: TRBV7-8
cdr3_nt: TGTGCCAGCAGCTTAGGTGGGACAGACTATGGCTACACCTTC
cdr3_aa: CASSLGGTDYGYTF

cdr3_length: 13
clone_size: -
j_call: TRBJ2-7
d_call: TRBD2
v_call: TRBV19
cdr3_nt: TGTGCCAGTAGTTGGGGACTACTCTACGAGCAGTACTTC
cdr3_aa: CASSWGLLYEQYF

cdr3_length: 17
clone_size: once
j_call: TRBJ1-5
d_call: -
v_call: TRBV7-8
cdr3_nt: TGTGCCAGCAGCTTAATCTCGGGGGGTCACAGCAATCAGCCCCAGCATTTT
cdr3_aa: CASSLISGGHSNQPQHF